These 7 T cell receptor beta chains were all obtained from the same sample, sequenced in a study of beta chain features in type 1 diabetes. Study-level findings and limits: Among patients with Type 1 diabetes, TCRB CDR3s were moderately but significantly shorter in every one of the four CD4+ subsets.

Their antigens remain unidentified. Reverse transcription of all isolated RNA meant that expressed TCRB transcripts were sequenced. This table comes from immunoSEQ multiplex PCR, and its TCRdb copy is limited to in-frame clones, with some not included. This table has 160,000 or so clones, approximately 9.1% appearing once. Sequenced input: central memory CD4+ T cells from blood. Receptors were obtained from a woman in her 30s with type 1 diabetes.

This clone has only a few counts. This chain links TRBV28 with TRBJ1-2; tentatively, D is TRBD1 (6 bases). The CDR3 is made up of 14 amino acids. V was cut by 3 bases and J by 5 bases, with 13 bases left in between. Germline V gene data show CDR1 as MDHEN and CDR2 as SYDVKM. CDR3 protein: CASSLPGDLYGYTF. The CDR3 bases are TGTGCCAGCAGTTTGCCAGGGGACCTTTATGGCTACACCTTC.

This clone has only a few counts. This chain uses TRBV6-6 with TRBJ2-2, with D maybe TRBD1 (5 bases). The CDR3 has 13 amino acids. Looked up from germline, CDR1 is MNHNY and CDR2 is SVGAGI (reference sequence). V was pared by 4 bases and J by 3 bases, with 6 bases between. CDR3 region: CASSSRDTGELFF. The CDR3 DNA reads as TGTGCCAGCAGTTCCAGGGACACCGGGGAGCTGTTTTTT.

This clone was counted a few times. The chain has TRBV7-2 and TRBJ1-5; D not certain. CDR1 is SGHTA, CDR2 FQGNSA, per germline. V dropped 2 bases and J dropped 0 bases, with 11 bases sitting between them. The CDR3 is made up of 16 amino acids. DNA for the CDR3: TGTGCCAGCAGCTTATCCCTTACAGTTAGCAATCAGCCCCAGCATTTT. It encodes CASSLSLTVSNQPQHF.

This clone was recorded a few times. The chain has TRBV29-1 and TRBJ2-5, with unresolved D. Trimming shortened V by 1 base and J by 4 bases, and 4 bases separated the two germline ends. Looked up from germline, CDR1 is SQVTM and CDR2 is ANQGSEA. CDR3 length: 11 residues. As DNA, the CDR3 is TGCAGCGTTGAAGTCTTAGAGACCCAGTACTTC. Translating gives CSVEVLETQYF.

This clone was counted a few times. V gene TRBV14 combines with J gene TRBJ1-1, with TRBD1 identical over 7 bases. J gave up 4 bases and V 1 base, and 9 bases lay outside the gene matches. This CDR3 comprises 16 residues. The V gene's germline CDR1 is SGHDN and CDR2 FVKESK. The CDR3 spells CASSQGTGTLGTEAFF. The CDR3 DNA is TGTGCCAGCAGCCAAGGGACAGGTACGCTTGGCACTGAAGCTTTCTTT.

This clone was recorded a few times. This rearrangement joins TRBV29-1 to TRBJ2-3, with TRBD2 identical over 8 bases. The CDR3 runs to 13 residues. The germline CDR1 and CDR2 sequences are SQVTM and ANQGSEA. Losses at the gene ends were 4 bases for V and 0 bases for J; bases not matched to a gene: 0. CDR3 region: CSVVAGSTDTQYF. The CDR3 DNA is TGCAGCGTTGTAGCGGGGAGCACAGATACGCAGTATTTT.

This clone showed up just a few times. This chain connects TRBV2 to TRBJ2-5; no reliable D call. The CDR3 has 12 residues. V was pared by 4 bases and J by 4 bases, with 7 bases between. Per the germline V gene, CDR1 is SNHLY and CDR2 is FYNNEI. The CDR3 region has the DNA TGTGCCAGCAGTGGGGCAGGAGAGACCCAGTACTTC. Translation gives CASSGAGETQYF.